This TCR beta chain was identified during a study of T-cell reconstitution after alpha-beta-depleted transplantation in children. Overall study results and limits: Several hundred graft clones that had expanded were reportedly the source of alpha-beta T cells about two months after transplant. Newly generated T cells supplied most T-cell counts and diversity one year post-transplant.

The TCRbeta library was prepared with unique molecular identifiers. TCRdb reprocessed the PCR reads with MiXCR, giving one entry per CDR3 protein. The sample records about 600,000 distinct CDR3 sequences, 10% to 15% being singletons. Details on this clonotype: The antigen is not known.

From germline, CDR1 is SQVTM and CDR2 ANQGSEA. This CDR3 has 18 residues. The V gene end was trimmed by 6 bases and the J gene end by 3 bases; junction bases not matched to a gene: 21. This clonotype was obtained from a male patient younger than 18 who had a stem cell transplant for acute myeloid leukemia, so the T cells may come from the graft donor. The chain links TRBV29-1 to TRBJ2-7, with 9 positions matching TRBD2. The sequenced sample was PBMCs, mostly from graft donor cells, obtained 360 days after TCRalphabeta/CD19-depleted stem cell transplant. The CDR3: CSVPEGGEGGRENYEQYF. The DNA of the CDR3 is TGCAGCGTGCCTGAGGGGGGAGAAGGCGGGAGGGAGAACTACGAGCAGTACTTC.